These 16 T cell receptor beta chains came from one sample sequenced in a study of CD8 T cells in Susac syndrome (dated by TCRdb to about 2019). Libraries were constructed by the immunoSEQ multiplex PCR assay. RNA was extracted with the RNeasy kit and 0.5 to 1 ug was reverse transcribed using random hexamers. TCRdb redid the processing of the public reads, applying fastp at Q25 and MiXCR, and retained in-frame beta chains. Records with the same CDR3 protein are collapsed into one entry carrying the most frequent genes and DNA. The sample data list 84,000 or so distinct CDR3 sequences, and roughly 95% of these were observed just once. The top ten clones comprise around 0.41% of the sample. The sample taken for sequencing was CD8+ T cells from PBMCs. The receptors originated from a human donor with Susac syndrome.

The chain carries TRBV13 and TRBJ2-7; D may be TRBD1 (6 bases). Trimming removed 5 bases at V and 0 bases at J, with 11 bases between. The CDR3 is 14 amino acids. Germline V CDR1 and CDR2: PRHDT, FYEKMQ (reference sequence). CDR3 sequence (DNA): TGTGCCAGCAGCGTGGGGGCGAGCTCCTACGAGCAGTACTTC. Translation gives CASSVGASSYEQYF.

The chain joins TRBV20-1 to TRBJ1-2; perhaps TRBD1 as D (6 bases). Deletions cut 4 bases from V and 4 bases from J, with 10 bases between. Per germline, CDR1 DFQATT and CDR2 SNEGSKA (reference sequence). The length of the CDR3 is 12 residues. The CDR3: CSATEDSYGYTF. DNA of the CDR3: TGCAGTGCTACCGAGGACAGCTATGGCTACACCTTC.

The chain joins TRBV21-1 to TRBJ2-7; TRBD1 was called by the table and not checked on the DNA. TRBV21-1 is a pseudogene locus. The CDR3 consists of 16 residues. CDR3 amino acids: CASSKGARVGVNEQYV. The CDR3 DNA reads TGTGCCAGCAGCAAAGGGGCCCGGGTGGGGGTAAACGAGCAGTACGTC.

The V call is TRBV20-1, the J call TRBJ2-5, with D perhaps matching TRBD2 (5 bases). The ends were cut back, 2 bases at V and 2 bases at J, with 12 bases in the middle. The CDR3 length is 14 residues. The germline gives CDR1 DFQATT, CDR2 SNEGSKA (reference sequence). CDR3 sequence (DNA): TGCAGTGCTAGAACCGGGGAACCACAAGAGACCCAGTACTTC. It codes for CSARTGEPQETQYF.

The J gene is TRBJ2-5, the V gene TRBV27, with D perhaps matching TRBD2 (5 bases). V was trimmed by 4 bases and J by 5 bases, leaving 14 bases between them. The CDR3 sequence is 14 residues long. Germline assignment: CDR1 MNHEY and CDR2 SMNVEV (reference sequence). The CDR3 bases are TGTGCCAGCAGTTCACAAGGGAGTTGGGAGACCCAGTACTTC. It translates to CASSSQGSWETQYF.

The rearrangement links TRBV13 to TRBJ1-4; D gene uncertain. Germline V gene data show CDR1 as PRHDT and CDR2 as FYEKMQ (reference sequence). The ends were cut back, 5 bases at V and 7 bases at J, with 14 bases in the middle. The CDR3 has 14 residues. The CDR3 DNA reads TGTGCCAGCAGCCTCGGCTCCGCGGGTGAAAAACTGTTTTTT. Translation gives CASSLGSAGEKLFF.

In DNA, the CDR3 is TGTGCCACCAGCCGGACAGGGAACACTGAAGCTTTCTTT. It codes for CATSRTGNTEAFF. The V and J genes are TRBV24-1 and TRBJ1-1; 7 nucleotides line up with TRBD1. The CDR3 is made up of 13 amino acids. Germline values: CDR1 KGHDR, CDR2 SFDVKD. V was clipped by 7 bases and J by 1 base; unmatched bases: 2.

The V gene is TRBV20-1, the J gene TRBJ1-4; weak D call: TRBD1 (5 bases). V was pared by 0 bases and J by 3 bases, with 11 bases between. The CDR3 has 15 amino acids. Germline CDR1 DFQATT, CDR2 SNEGSKA (reference sequence). CDR3 sequence reads: CSARDPGGPNEKLFF. In DNA form, the CDR3 reads TGCAGTGCTAGAGATCCCGGGGGACCTAATGAAAAACTGTTTTTT.

The chain recombines TRBV4-2 with TRBJ2-7; D is unresolved. In germline, CDR1 is LGHNA, CDR2 YNFKEQ. The V gene lost 3 bases and the J gene lost 3 bases, with 9 bases spanning the gap. The CDR3 is made up of 13 amino acids. The CDR3, as DNA: TGTGCCAGCAGCCAGGAATACAACTACGAGCAGTACTTC. Its translation is CASSQEYNYEQYF.

J is TRBJ2-5 and V is TRBV9; possibly TRBD1 for D (7 bases). The length of the CDR3 is 14 residues. The germline V gene has CDR1 SGDLS and CDR2 YYNGEE. V was pared by 3 bases and J by 7 bases, with 16 bases between. The CDR3 sequence is CASSGGTAGGTQYF. The CDR3 nucleotides are TGTGCCAGCAGCGGTGGGACAGCCGGGGGGACCCAGTACTTC.

The chain joins TRBV29-1 to TRBJ2-5; the D is unclear. The V gene lost 5 bases and the J gene lost 4 bases, with 14 bases spanning the gap. The CDR3 contains 13 residues. CDR1 SQVTM and CDR2 ANQGSEA come from the germline V gene. CDR3 loop: CSVKSPIPETQYF. CDR3 bases: TGCAGCGTTAAGAGTCCCATCCCAGAGACCCAGTACTTC.

This chain's CDR3 is CASSQGVPFGQGKGQPQHF. The CDR3 DNA sequence: TGTGCCAGCAGCCAGGGGGTTCCCTTCGGACAGGGCAAAGGTCAGCCCCAGCATTTT. The chain joins TRBV3-1 to TRBJ1-5, with TRBD1 matching over 8 bases. Germline CDR1 reads LGHDT; CDR2 reads YNNKEL (reference sequence). The CDR3 runs 19 residues. With V trimmed by 3 bases and J by 6 bases, 19 bases remained unmatched.

The rearrangement uses TRBV6-5 and TRBJ2-7; perhaps TRBD1 as D (7 bases). V lost 2 bases, J lost 5 bases, and 16 bases lay in between. The CDR3 has 15 residues. Germline values: CDR1 MNHEY, CDR2 SVGAGI. The CDR3 protein is CASSYAGGGVNEQYF. The CDR3 region has the DNA TGTGCCAGCAGTTACGCCGGAGGGGGCGTGAACGAGCAGTACTTC.

This clonotype was counted a single time. The chain joins TRBV28 to TRBJ2-7, with a weak D call TRBD2 (6 bases). This CDR3 comprises 16 residues. In germline, CDR1 is MDHEN, CDR2 SYDVKM. Trimming stripped 3 bases from V and 3 bases from J, with 18 bases between. CDR3 nucleotides: TGTGCCAGCAGTTTGAACTTGCGACTAGTCAACTACGAGCAGTACTTC. It encodes CASSLNLRLVNYEQYF.

V and J are TRBV5-1 and TRBJ1-1; TRBD1 is a possible D gene (5 bases). Germline loops: CDR1 SGHRS, CDR2 YFSETQ. CDR3 size: 12 residues. The ends were cut back, 3 bases at V and 7 bases at J, with 10 bases in the middle. The DNA for the CDR3 is TGCGCCAGCAGCTGGGACCTGGATGAAGCTTTCTTT. Protein: CASSWDLDEAFF.

This chain links TRBV3-1 with TRBJ2-7, with a weak D call TRBD2 (6 bases). The CDR3 has 14 amino acids. Trimming took off 4 bases at V and 2 bases at J, with 12 bases between the two ends. Germline loops: CDR1 LGHDT, CDR2 YNNKEL (reference sequence). The CDR3 here is CASSPTAGPYEQYF. The CDR3 nucleotides are TGTGCCAGCAGCCCCACCGCGGGGCCCTACGAGCAGTACTTC.